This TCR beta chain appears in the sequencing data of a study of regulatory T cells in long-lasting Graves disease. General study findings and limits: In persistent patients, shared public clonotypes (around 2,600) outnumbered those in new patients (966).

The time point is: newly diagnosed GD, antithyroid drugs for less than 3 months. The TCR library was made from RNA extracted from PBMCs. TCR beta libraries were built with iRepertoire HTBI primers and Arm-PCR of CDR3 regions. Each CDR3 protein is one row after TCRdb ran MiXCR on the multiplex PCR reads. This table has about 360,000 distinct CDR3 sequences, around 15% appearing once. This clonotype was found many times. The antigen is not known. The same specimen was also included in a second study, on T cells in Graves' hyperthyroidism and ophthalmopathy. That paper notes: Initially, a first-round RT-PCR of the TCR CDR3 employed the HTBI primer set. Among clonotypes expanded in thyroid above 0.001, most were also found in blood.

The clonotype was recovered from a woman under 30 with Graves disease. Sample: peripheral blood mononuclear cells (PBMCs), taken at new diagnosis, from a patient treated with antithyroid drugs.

CDR3 nucleotide sequence: TGTGCCAGCAGCTTTTTTGGCCCGAATTCCGAGCAGTACTTC. It is translated as CASSFFGPNSEQYF. V is TRBV7-9 and J is TRBJ2-7, with D hard to call. Germline V gene sequence: CDR1 SEHNR, CDR2 FQNEAQ (reference sequence). Trimming stripped 3 bases from V and 6 bases from J, with 15 bases between. The CDR3 extends over 14 amino acids.